What follows describes a single T cell receptor beta chain. This clonotype was counted between two and nine times. There is no known antigen for this receptor. No base qualities exist here, and no much larger clone lies one base off it. Library preparation was by 5' RACE. Instrument on record: NextSeq 500. The TCR library protocol attached unique molecular identifiers to individual cDNA molecules to correct for sequencing error and PCR bias. Sequencing covered both TCR alpha and beta chains, and within each sample the abundances of alpha and beta sequences were tightly co-correlated. In the authors' own workflow: Decombinator V4 was used to annotate the V gene, J gene and CDR3 of the TCR sequences. TCRs were defined as expanded if a significant change between any two time points was detected under a Poisson model with p below 0.0001. TCR abundances were normalised to the total number of TCRs sequenced in each sample and reported as counts per million. TRAV1-2 paired with TRAJ12, TRAJ20 or TRAJ33 defined MAIT TCRs, while TRAV10 paired with TRAJ18 defined iNKT TCRs. A search of VDJdb, accessed on 1 November 2021, was run for TCRs annotated to CMV, EBV and SARS-CoV-2, with TCRs annotated for multiple antigens excluded. TCRdb applied fastp at Q25 and MiXCR to the public reads, then kept only in-frame beta chains. Each record represents a unique CDR3 protein, reported with the most common genes and DNA among its rows. The V and J calls here are based on TCRdb, not the publication. The sample yields just under 65,000 distinct CDR3 sequences; 13% were counted once. The ten largest clones capture about 4.2% of the sample.

This entry comes from a study of early T cells in non-severe SARS-CoV-2 infection (dated by TCRdb to about 2021). Turning to the overall study: Because TCR sequencing relied on bulk RNA taken from unsorted whole blood, pairing of alpha and beta chains was not possible. Findings and caveats that apply to the study as a whole: VDJdb matching was skewed toward anti-spike CD8 responses and likely underestimated virus-specific expansions, missing private and CD4 specificities.

The study was a case-control design nested within a healthcare worker cohort in London, UK, with weekly nasopharyngeal swab PCR tests and blood sampling. Healthcare workers were enrolled in the week of the UK lockdown, from 23 to 31 March 2020, and were followed every week for up to roughly 15 weeks. From the germline V gene, CDR1 is MGHDK and CDR2 is SYGVNS. The CDR3 sequence holds 14 residues, the cysteine and phenylalanine included. The DNA shown is the 42-base CDR3, in frame from base 1. V ends up 3 bases short and J 6 bases short, with an unmatched junction base count of 8. Recombination joined TRBV25-1 with TRBJ2-7, with 7 central nucleotides matching TRBD1. Sequenced: whole blood. This TCR was sampled from an adult who was a healthcare worker with PCR-confirmed SARS-CoV-2 infection or an uninfected control (not recorded which). The CDR3 amino acid sequence is: CASSDLNRGSEQYF. The DNA is as follows: TGTGCCAGCAGTGACCTCAACAGGGGTAGCGAGCAGTACTTC.